These T cell receptor beta chains were read from a single sample in a study of beta chain features in type 1 diabetes. Repertoires were generated with immunoSEQ multiplex PCR, while TCRdb's copy carries only in-frame clones and drops some. The sample consists of approximately 140,000 clones, under 60% of them appearing once. Sequences were obtained from Tregs from blood. The receptors originated from a young man in good health. Each CDR3 is given with its conserved first and last residue. The D gene is left open where the match is weak. Where a row states a size, it is once, few, many or the class of an expanded clone; other rows omit it.

clone size	J gene	D gene	V gene	CDR3 DNA	CDR3 protein
-	TRBJ2-5	TRBD2	TRBV5-1	TGCGCCAGCAGCTTGGACGCGGGGGGCCTAGAGACCCAGTACTTC	CASSLDAGGLETQYF
-	TRBJ2-7	TRBD1	TRBV6-5	TGTGCCAGCAGCCCCCCCGGGACAGGGGTCTCCGAGCAGTACTTC	CASSPPGTGVSEQYF
few	TRBJ2-3	-	TRBV30	TGTGCCTGGAGTGTTTCGTCGGGAGAAACAGATACGCAGTATTTT	CAWSVSSGETDTQYF
once	TRBJ2-7	TRBD1	TRBV5-1	TGCGCCAGCAGCTCGGGACAGGTCTCCTACGAGCAGTACTTC	CASSSGQVSYEQYF
few	TRBJ1-2	-	TRBV4-3	TGCGCCAGCAGCCGAGCCGCGACAGGAGCTAACTATGGCTACACCTTC	CASSRAATGANYGYTF
-	TRBJ2-3	TRBD1	TRBV7-3	TGTGCCAGCAGCTCCCACAGGGGTAGCACAGATACGCAGTATTTT	CASSSHRGSTDTQYF
-	TRBJ2-1	TRBD1	TRBV7-2	TGTGCCAGCAGCCAAAGACAGGGATGGAATGAGCAGTTCTTC	CASSQRQGWNEQFF
few	TRBJ2-5	TRBD2	TRBV4-2	TGTGCCAGCAGCCCCGGGACTAGCGAGACCCAGTACTTC	CASSPGTSETQYF
few	TRBJ2-7	-	TRBV29-1	TGCAGCGTTGCCAGGGCGACCTACGAGCAGTACTTC	CSVARATYEQYF
few	TRBJ1-2	-	TRBV29-1	TGCAGCGTAGCGCAGGGAAGTGGCTACACCTTC	CSVAQGSGYTF
-	TRBJ2-7	TRBD2	TRBV9	TGTGCCAGCAGCGTAAGCGGGAGTGGCTCCTACGAGCAGTACTTC	CASSVSGSGSYEQYF
-	TRBJ2-3	-	TRBV7-9	TGTGCCAGCAGCTTCTCGACTACAAGCACAGATACGCAGTATTTT	CASSFSTTSTDTQYF
-	TRBJ2-7	TRBD2	TRBV7-8	TGTGCCAGCAGCTTAGAGGTTAGCGGGAGTGGCGAGCAGTACTTC	CASSLEVSGSGEQYF
-	TRBJ2-4	TRBD2	TRBV19	TGTGCCAGTGGGTTAGCGGGGGGGCAAAACATTCAGTACTTC	CASGLAGGQNIQYF
few	TRBJ2-7	-	TRBV7-2	TGTGCCAGCAGCTTAGTTCAGGGATCGTCCTACGAGCAGTACTTC	CASSLVQGSSYEQYF
-	TRBJ1-3	-	TRBV9	TGTGCCAGCAGCGTAGTAGCAGACTCTGGAAACACCATATATTTT	CASSVVADSGNTIYF
few	TRBJ1-5	-	TRBV25-1	TGTGCCAGCAGTGAATGGAGGGCCCATCAGCCCCAGCATTTT	CASSEWRAHQPQHF
-	TRBJ2-3	-	TRBV19	TGTGCCAGTGATGGAGGGCGGAGAGTGACAGATACGCAGTATTTT	CASDGGRRVTDTQYF
-	TRBJ2-7	TRBD2	TRBV30	TGTGCCTGGAGTGTACTAGCGGGAGGGGCCCAGTACTTC	CAWSVLAGGAQYF
-	TRBJ2-7	TRBD2	TRBV5-4	TGTGCCAGCAGCCCTCTAGCGGGAGGGCCCTACGAGCAGTACTTC	CASSPLAGGPYEQYF